This T cell receptor beta chain is from a study of vaccination effects on CD4 cells after COVID-19. Measured with immunoSEQ multiplex PCR; TCRdb has only the in-frame clones, and not every one. Among under 65,000 clones, around 75% were seen once, and the ten largest hold roughly 2.2%. V lost 2 bases, J lost 7 bases, and 10 bases stayed unmatched. The CDR3 is 16 residues long. CDR1 SGHDN and CDR2 FVKESK come from the germline V gene. A note on this clone: The antigen remains undetermined.

Antigen-specific CD4+ T cells were expanded with viral peptide pools in the ViraFEST assay before sequencing. Culture proceeded for more than nine days, and CD4+ T cells were then isolated. The material sequenced was CD4+ T cells from PBMCs cultured with HCoV-229E spike peptides, taken before COVID-19 vaccination. The chain recombines TRBV14 with TRBJ2-1; TRBD2 matches 8 bases. The sequence was collected from a human donor who received a COVID-19 vaccine. The CDR3 here is CASSQFTGTGGNEQFF. CDR3 coding DNA: TGTGCCAGCAGCCAATTTACAGGGACGGGGGGGAATGAGCAGTTCTTC.